The subject of this entry is one T cell receptor beta chain. The record originates from a study of blood T cell repertoires in COVID-19. Overall study: Donors in the United States, Italy and Spain gave samples during acute or convalescent COVID-19. T cells, B-cell-depleted T cells, or PBMCs provided the cDNA or gDNA that served as material.

Authors' data handling: Estimated nucleated cell counts came from reference gene primer amplification. Sequencing was performed with immunoSEQ multiplex PCR; in TCRdb, only in-frame clones are kept and a portion is missing. D and trimming were read from the DNA, whereas the V and J calls and clone size are those reported in that table. The repertoire includes about 210,000 clones, around 82% of them detected once, and under 3.5% sits in the top ten. The sample was peripheral blood. This clonotype was sampled from a man in his forties or fifties with active or convalescent COVID-19.

The CDR3 DNA is TGTGCCAGCAGCATGAGGACAGGCAAGACCGGGGAGCTGTTTTTT. Translated, it gives CASSMRTGKTGELFF. The rearrangement uses TRBV9 and TRBJ2-2, with TRBD1 identical over 7 bases. Trimming took 4 bases from V and 5 from J; bases not matched to a gene: 8. The CDR3 consists of 15 residues. Germline loops: CDR1 SGDLS, CDR2 YYNGEE.